The 8 T cell receptor beta chains reported below all come from one sample, sequenced in a study of graft-versus-host responses after intestinal transplantation. Libraries were prepared by immunoSEQ multiplex PCR; TCRdb keeps only in-frame clonotypes and omits some of them. The sample has 55,000 to 75,000 clones, under 90% seen once. For these TCRs, the target antigens are not known. This specimen was unstimulated CD4+ T cells sorted from spleen or lymph node cells, taken before transplant. These receptors originate from a human donor who was the organ donor for an intestinal transplant.

CDR3 DNA: TGTGCCAGCAGCCCCGGCCAATATAGCGGGGGGCTTCAAGAGACCCAGTACTTC. It translates to CASSPGQYSGGLQETQYF. V and J are TRBV7-2 and TRBJ2-5; 10 bases agree with TRBD2. V trimming: 5 bases; J trimming: 2 bases; junction bases outside the gene matches: 14. Germline CDR1 and CDR2: SGHTA and FQGNSA. The length of the CDR3 is 18 residues.

This clone has a handful of counts. The chain employs TRBV7-2 and TRBJ2-3, with TRBD2 matching over 16 bases. The CDR3 extends over 15 amino acids. V lost 4 bases and J lost 6; bases outside the gene matches: 1. CDR1 is SGHTA, CDR2 FQGNSA, per germline. Here the CDR3 reads CASSWGLAGGDTQYF. The DNA of the CDR3 is TGTGCCAGCAGCTGGGGACTAGCGGGGGGGGATACGCAGTATTTT.

The CDR3 nucleotides are TGTGCCAGCACTGAGCTAGGGGAGCCCCAGCATTTT. It specifies CASTELGEPQHF. The V and J genes are TRBV28 and TRBJ1-5, with D perhaps matching TRBD1 (5 bases). Trimming took off 7 bases at V and 8 bases at J, with 12 bases between the two ends. The CDR3 spans 12 residues. CDR1 is MDHEN, CDR2 SYDVKM, per germline.

The rearrangement joins TRBV5-1 to TRBJ1-2; D remains unclear. Trimming cost V 0 bases and J 6 bases, with 15 bases left between them. This CDR3 has 15 residues. CDR1 and CDR2 from the germline V gene are SGHRS and YFSETQ. CDR3 coding DNA: TGCGCCAGCAGCTTGGATTTGGGGAGGGTGGATGGCTACACCTTC. Protein product: CASSLDLGRVDGYTF.

This clone has just one count. This chain uses TRBV6-1 with TRBJ1-1, with no clear D. The length of the CDR3 is 15 residues. From germline, CDR1 is MNHNS and CDR2 SASEGT. Trimming pared 1 base from V and 0 bases from J, leaving 9 bases between. CDR3: CASSEVLLMNTEAFF. DNA for the CDR3: TGTGCCAGCAGTGAAGTCTTACTGATGAACACTGAAGCTTTCTTT.

V is TRBV28 and J is TRBJ2-5; D is possibly TRBD2 (6 bases). Trimming stripped 4 bases from V and 3 bases from J, with 18 bases between. The CDR3 has 16 amino acids. Per germline, CDR1 MDHEN and CDR2 SYDVKM. The CDR3 DNA reads TGTGCCAGCAGTTCGCCCGGGGCTGCGGGAAAAGAGACCCAGTACTTC. Translation: CASSSPGAAGKETQYF.

The genes are TRBV28 and TRBJ1-4; TRBD1 is a possible D gene (5 bases). The CDR3 length is 13 residues. Trimming removed 8 bases from V and 5 bases from J, with 12 bases in between. CDR1 and CDR2 (germline): MDHEN, SYDVKM. CDR3 region: CASFQGSNEKLFF. The CDR3 nucleotides read TGTGCCAGCTTTCAGGGATCAAATGAAAAACTGTTTTTT.

This clone was counted a few times. As DNA, the CDR3 is TGCGCCAGCAGCTTGCGTCAGGGGGGTGAATACAATGAGCAGTTCTTC. Translating it yields CASSLRQGGEYNEQFF. The chain links TRBV5-1 to TRBJ2-1; the D gene is possibly TRBD1 (7 bases). V was clipped by 1 base and J by 4 bases, with 15 bases between them. CDR3 length: 16 residues. CDR1 and CDR2 from the germline V gene are SGHRS and YFSETQ. Full variable domain (rest looked up from reference TRBV5-1 and TRBJ2-1): KAGVTQTPRYLIKTRGQQVTLSCSPISGHRSVSWYQQTPGQGLQFLFEYFSETQRNKGNFPGRFSGRQFSNSRSEMNVSTLELGDSALYLCASSLRQGGEYNEQFFGPGTRLTVL.